The present T cell receptor (beta chain) was sequenced within a study of blood T cell repertoires in COVID-19. Study context: Spain, Italy and the United States supplied samples that represented acute and convalescent COVID-19. PBMCs, B-cell-depleted T cells, or T cells were the source of the cDNA or gDNA that made up the material.

In the authors' workflow: For nucleated cells, counts were estimated from reference gene primer amplification. TCRdb's copy holds only in-frame clones and misses some; the assay was immunoSEQ multiplex PCR. The V and J calls and clone size come from that table; D and trimming were worked out from the DNA. The sample carries some 70,000 clones, around nine tenths recorded once. The germline V and J ends were trimmed by 0 bases and 8 bases, with 10 bases remaining between them. Germline CDR1 reads LGHNA; CDR2 reads YNFKEQ. This CDR3 contains 14 residues. The chain uses TRBV4-2 and TRBJ2-2; no clear D. This TCR derives from a man aged 70 or older with active or convalescent COVID-19. Sequencing was carried out using peripheral blood. The CDR3 DNA reads TGTGCCAGCAGCCAAGATCCCCTTAATGGGGAGCTGTTTTTT. It is translated as CASSQDPLNGELFF.